The text below deals with one TCR beta chain. What it recognizes is unknown. Germline CDR1 SGHNT, CDR2 YYREEE (reference sequence). The CDR3 is 14 amino acids. With V trimmed by 5 bases and J by 8 bases, 4 bases remained unmatched. The sample originates from a study of T cell repertoires in cytomegalovirus infection. Study-wide context: Indicated by public TCR beta signatures were CMV infection and matching HLA type. Notes on the study in general: There were HLA-C-restricted CMV-specific TCR beta clonotypes dominating the ex vivo response. Identification of carriers of CMV plus the relevant HLA was performed using cumulative public TCR beta family frequency.

TCRdb redid the calling of the reads with MiXCR, one entry per CDR3 protein. The top ten hold around an eighth of the sample, which has 900,000 to 950,000 distinct CDR3 sequences, approximately 31% seen once. The sample in question was cultured CD8+ T cells from PBMCs, obtained from culture after CMV antigen stimulation. The clonotype originates from a human donor in good health (CMV status not recorded). Some clones in this sample may be carry-over from other donors' samples. The chain employs TRBV5-4 and TRBJ1-6; 10 bases map to TRBD1. The CDR3 region has the DNA TGTGCCAGCAGAACCGGGACAGGGGATTCACCCCTCCACTTT. Translated: CASRTGTGDSPLHF.